This TCR beta chain comes out of a study of blood T cell repertoires in COVID-19 (dated by TCRdb to the early 2020s). Some background on the complete study: Samples covering the acute and convalescent phases of COVID-19 were provided by collaborators in the United States, Italy and Spain. The material from the prospective study consisted of cDNA or gDNA derived from T cells, B-cell-depleted T cells, or PBMCs. Subjects who had been exposed to COVID-19, were actively infected with it, or had recovered from it provided the deeply sampled blood TCRbeta repertoires that made up the dataset. The repertoires were released in a freely available public database intended as a resource for research on the immune response to SARS-CoV-2. The samples were drawn from two sources: the first 160 participants of the ongoing ImmuneRACE study, and 1,000 to 1,500 subjects contributed by 6 global collaborators. Nearly every sample came with metadata listing a de-identified subject ID, COVID-19 status, age in years and sex. Where HLA class I and class II types were available, the types were taken from metadata supplied by the sample provider, not from assay-based typing. Points the paper makes about the study in general: How much clinical and demographic metadata was included differed by source and by participant, and the metadata was provided uncurated.

TCRbeta CDR3 regions were amplified from genomic DNA using the immunoSEQ Assay, a bias-controlled multiplex PCR. The authors' pipeline ran thus. The number of nucleated cells in each sample was estimated by amplification of reference gene primers within the assay. To quantify the absolute abundance of each unique TCRbeta CDR3 rearrangement, sequence reads were collapsed and filtered. For each sample, productive Simpson clonality was calculated by taking the square root of Simpson's diversity index across productive rearrangements. TCRdb provides this immuneACCESS table in a form limited to in-frame rearrangements. Some clones are lacking; in checked studies, under half of them reflect an unresolved V gene, and why the rest are absent is not known. Clone size and V and J calls were adopted from that table, with D and trimming inferred from the DNA. This sample is represented by about 200,000 clones; about 91% of them were singletons. The ten largest clonotypes hold about 4.8% of the sample.

Points on this clone: What antigen it recognizes has not been identified. Per-nucleotide qualities are absent, and no much larger clonotype sits a single base away.

V is trimmed back by 6 bases and J by 2 bases, and the junction contains 4 bases that no gene match accounts for. Looking up the germline V gene yields CDR1 MNHEY and CDR2 SVGAGI. The CDR3 numbers 15 residues from cysteine through phenylalanine. The entry retains the CDR3 DNA only, 45 bases that are in frame from base 1. Each collaborating institution followed its own protocols to collect whole blood in K2EDTA tubes. For TCRbeta analysis, collaborators shipped samples as frozen whole blood, isolated PBMCs, or DNA extracted from either of those sample types. The sequencing sample was made of peripheral blood. The chain couples TRBV6-5 to TRBJ2-4; 10 bases in between match TRBD1. This TCR was recovered from a woman aged 40 to 50 with acute or convalescent COVID-19. The DNA sequence follows: TGTGCCAGCAGGCAGGACAGGGGGTCCAAAAACATTCAGTACTTC. It is translated as CASRQDRGSKNIQYF.